This T cell receptor (beta chain) was sequenced in a study of beta chain features in type 1 diabetes. Markers CD45RO/CCR7/CD25/CD127/CD95/CD27 served to sort CD4+ naive, central memory, regulatory and stem cell-like memory cells. Expressed TCRB transcripts were sequenced because the isolated RNA had all been reverse transcribed beforehand. It was found that naive, central memory and regulatory T cell samples averaged about 3.57 million reads. Repertoires were generated with immunoSEQ multiplex PCR, while TCRdb's copy carries only in-frame clones and drops some. The table lists around 400,000 clones, about 12% of them singletons. General study points: The study found that naive, central memory and Treg TCRB repertoires appeared more similar in patients than in healthy donors.

With regard to this clone: Antigen unknown.

Sample: naive CD4+ T cells from blood. This clonotype was sampled from a man aged 18 to 29 in good health.

This chain's CDR3 is CASSPQSGQGSGNGYTF. In nucleotides, the CDR3 is TGTGCCAGCAGCCCTCAATCAGGACAGGGATCGGGGAATGGCTACACCTTC. The chain combines TRBV7-2 with TRBJ1-2; 8 bases fit TRBD1. CDR3 length: 17 amino acids. Trimming removed 5 bases from V and 6 bases from J; junction bases left unmatched: 17. CDR1 is SGHTA, CDR2 FQGNSA, per germline. Using reference TRBV7-2 and TRBJ1-2 for the parts outside the CDR3, the full variable domain is GAGVSQSPSNKVTEKGKDVELRCDPISGHTALYWYRQSLGQGLEFLIYFQGNSAPDKSGLPSDRFSAERTGGSVSTLTIQRTQQEDSAVYLCASSPQSGQGSGNGYTFGSGTRLTVV.